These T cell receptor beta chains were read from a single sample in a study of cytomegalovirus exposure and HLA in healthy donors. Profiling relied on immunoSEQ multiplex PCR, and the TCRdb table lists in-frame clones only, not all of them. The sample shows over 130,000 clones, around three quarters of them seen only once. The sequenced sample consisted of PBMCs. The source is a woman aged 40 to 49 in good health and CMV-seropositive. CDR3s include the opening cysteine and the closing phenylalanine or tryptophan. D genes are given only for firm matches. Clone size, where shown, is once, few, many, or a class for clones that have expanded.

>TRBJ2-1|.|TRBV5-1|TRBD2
TGCGCCAGCAGCGGACTAGCGGACGCACCCTACAATGAGCAGTTCTTC
CASSGLADAPYNEQFF
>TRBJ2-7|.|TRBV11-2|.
TGTGCCAGCAGCACTATCTACGAGCAGTACTTC
CASSTIYEQYF
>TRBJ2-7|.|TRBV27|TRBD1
TGTGCCAGCAGTTTATCGCGACAGGGGGCCTACGAGCAGTACTTC
CASSLSRQGAYEQYF
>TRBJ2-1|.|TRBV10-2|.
TGCGCCTGCAGTGGCGAGCCTTACAATGAGCAGTTCTTC
CACSGEPYNEQFF
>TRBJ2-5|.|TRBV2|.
TGTGCCAGTCTGAGGCAAGAGACCCAGTACTTC
CASLRQETQYF
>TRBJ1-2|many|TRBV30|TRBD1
TGTGCCTGGAGTCGACAGGGACGGTACTATGGCTACACCTTC
CAWSRQGRYYGYTF
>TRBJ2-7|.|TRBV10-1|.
TGCGCCAGCTCGGACTACGCGAATTCCTACGAGCAGTACTTC
CASSDYANSYEQYF
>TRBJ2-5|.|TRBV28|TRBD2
TGTGCCAGCAGTAACCGACTAGCGGGGTCCGGGGAGACCCAGTACTTC
CASSNRLAGSGETQYF
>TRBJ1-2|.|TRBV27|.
TGTGCCAGCAGTTCTCAAACCGGGACATGGGGCTACACCTTC
CASSSQTGTWGYTF
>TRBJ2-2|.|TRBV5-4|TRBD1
TGTGCCAGCAGCTCACCACAGGGGGCTCAGGGCACCGGGGAGCTGTTTTTT
CASSSPQGAQGTGELFF
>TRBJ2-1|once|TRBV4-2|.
TGTGCCAGCAGCCAAGAAAGGGGTGATGAGCAGTTCTTC
CASSQERGDEQFF
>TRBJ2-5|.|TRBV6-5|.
TGTGCCAGCAGTTCACCGGGGCAGGGGTCGCGCCCAGGGCAGTACTTC
CASSSPGQGSRPGQYF
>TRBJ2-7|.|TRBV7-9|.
TGTTCCAGCAGCACCCGGGACACCAGCTCCTACGAGCAGTACTTC
CSSSTRDTSSYEQYF